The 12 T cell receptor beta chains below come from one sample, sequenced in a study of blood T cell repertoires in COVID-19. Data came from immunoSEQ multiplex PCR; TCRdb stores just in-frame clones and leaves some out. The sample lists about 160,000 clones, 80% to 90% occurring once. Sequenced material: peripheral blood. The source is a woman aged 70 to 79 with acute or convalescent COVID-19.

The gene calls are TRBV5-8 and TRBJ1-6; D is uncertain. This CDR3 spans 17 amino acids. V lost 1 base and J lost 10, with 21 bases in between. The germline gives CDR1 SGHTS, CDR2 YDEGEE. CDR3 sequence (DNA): TGTGCCAGCAGCTTGTTACTGTCTTTCGGGGAGGACTCACCCCTCCACTTT. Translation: CASSLLLSFGEDSPLHF.

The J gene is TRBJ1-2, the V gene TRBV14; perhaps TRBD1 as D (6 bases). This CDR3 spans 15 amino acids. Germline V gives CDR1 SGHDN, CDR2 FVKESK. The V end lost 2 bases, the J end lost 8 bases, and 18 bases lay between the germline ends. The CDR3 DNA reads TGTGCCAGCAGCCAAACGGACGGCAGGGGTGGAGGCTACACCTTC. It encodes CASSQTDGRGGGYTF.

The CDR3 coding sequence is TGTGCCAGCAGCCAGGGGGGGCGGTACACCGGGGAGCTGTTTTTT. Residues: CASSQGGRYTGELFF. The chain has TRBV4-2 and TRBJ2-2; D is possibly TRBD2 (7 bases). The V gene's germline CDR1 is LGHNA and CDR2 YNFKEQ. V was clipped by 3 bases and J by 3 bases, with 11 bases between them. The CDR3 runs to 15 residues.

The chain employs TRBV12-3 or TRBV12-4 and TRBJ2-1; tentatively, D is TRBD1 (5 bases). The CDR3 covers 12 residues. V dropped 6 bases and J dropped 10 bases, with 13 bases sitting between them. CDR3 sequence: CASSRQGNEQFF. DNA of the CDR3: TGTGCCAGCAGCCGCCAGGGAAACGAGCAGTTCTTC.

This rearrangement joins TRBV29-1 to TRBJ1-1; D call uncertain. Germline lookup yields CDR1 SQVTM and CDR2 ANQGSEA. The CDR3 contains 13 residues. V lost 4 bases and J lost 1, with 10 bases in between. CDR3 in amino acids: CSVAGYRNTEAFF. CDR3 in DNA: TGCAGCGTTGCCGGTTACCGGAACACTGAAGCTTTCTTT.

The CDR3: CARSLRQGMGKLFF. CDR3 DNA: TGTGCCAGAAGCTTGCGACAGGGGATGGGAAAACTGTTTTTT. V is TRBV5-3 and J is TRBJ1-4, with TRBD1 matching 8 bases. TRBV5-3 is assigned to the ORF class and has an uncertain function. J was trimmed by 10 bases and V by 1 base; bases with no gene match: 6. CDR3 length: 14 amino acids.

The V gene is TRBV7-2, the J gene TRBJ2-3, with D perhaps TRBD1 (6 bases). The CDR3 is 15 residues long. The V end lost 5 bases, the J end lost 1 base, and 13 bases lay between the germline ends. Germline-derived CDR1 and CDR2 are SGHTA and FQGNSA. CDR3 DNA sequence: TGTGCCAGCAGCACCCAGGGGCCCCGCACAGATACGCAGTATTTT. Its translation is CASSTQGPRTDTQYF.

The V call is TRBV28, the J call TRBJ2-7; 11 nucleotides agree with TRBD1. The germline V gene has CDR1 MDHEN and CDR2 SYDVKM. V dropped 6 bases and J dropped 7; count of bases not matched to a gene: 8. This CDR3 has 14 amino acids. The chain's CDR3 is CASRTDRGPGEQYF. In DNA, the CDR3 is TGTGCCAGCAGGACGGACAGGGGGCCGGGGGAGCAGTACTTC.

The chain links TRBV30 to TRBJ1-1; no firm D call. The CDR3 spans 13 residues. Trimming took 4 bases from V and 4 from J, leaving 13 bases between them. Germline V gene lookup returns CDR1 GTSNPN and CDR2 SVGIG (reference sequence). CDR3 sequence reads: CAWTRSMFTEAFF. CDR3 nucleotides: TGTGCCTGGACCAGGTCAATGTTCACTGAAGCTTTCTTT.

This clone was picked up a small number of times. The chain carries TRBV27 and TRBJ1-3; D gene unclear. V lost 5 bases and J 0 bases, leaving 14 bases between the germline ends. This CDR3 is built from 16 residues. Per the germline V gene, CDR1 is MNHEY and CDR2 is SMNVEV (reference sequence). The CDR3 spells CASSLNGLISGNTIYF. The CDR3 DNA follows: TGTGCCAGCAGTCTTAACGGACTGATCTCTGGAAACACCATATATTTT.

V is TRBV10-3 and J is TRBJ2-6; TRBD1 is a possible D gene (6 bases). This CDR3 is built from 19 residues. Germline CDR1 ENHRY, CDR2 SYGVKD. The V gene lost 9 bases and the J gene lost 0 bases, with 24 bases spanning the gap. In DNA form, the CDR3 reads TGTGCCATTAAGAACACTGGCCCAGGGGCCTACTCTGGGGCCAACGTCCTGACTTTC. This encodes CAIKNTGPGAYSGANVLTF.

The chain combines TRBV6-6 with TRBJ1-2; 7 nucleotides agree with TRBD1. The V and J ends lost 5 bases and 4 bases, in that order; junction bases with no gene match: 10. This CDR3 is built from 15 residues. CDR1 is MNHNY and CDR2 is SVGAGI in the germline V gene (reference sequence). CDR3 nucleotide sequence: TGTGCCAGCAGTAACCCCGACAGGGCCAGCTATGGCTACACCTTC. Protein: CASSNPDRASYGYTF.